One and the same sample provided the 19 T cell receptor beta chains below, sequenced in a study of regulatory T cells in long-lasting Graves disease. Time point defined: newly diagnosed GD, antithyroid drugs for less than 3 months. PBMC-derived RNA was used for the TCR library. According to the study, TCR beta libraries were built with iRepertoire HTBI primers and CDR3-region Arm-PCR. TCRdb redid the calling of the multiplex PCR reads with MiXCR, one entry per CDR3 protein. The sample yields hundreds of thousands of distinct CDR3 sequences, 16% seen once. This same sample was also taken into another study, of T cells in Graves' hyperthyroidism and ophthalmopathy.

This material consisted of peripheral blood mononuclear cells (PBMCs), taken at new diagnosis, from a patient treated with antithyroid drugs. These receptors all come from a woman aged 35-65 years with Graves disease.

This clonotype showed up many times. The rearrangement links TRBV6-5 to TRBJ1-5, with a weak D call TRBD1 (6 bases). V lost 3 bases and J lost 3, with 18 bases in between. This CDR3 comprises 17 residues. Germline V gives CDR1 MNHEY, CDR2 SVGAGI. CDR3 in amino acids: CASSYIGGRGANQPQHF. In nucleotides, the CDR3 is TGTGCCAGCAGTTATATCGGGGGTAGGGGGGCCAATCAGCCCCAGCATTTT.

This clonotype was detected only a few times. The V gene is TRBV19, the J gene TRBJ1-2; TRBD1 is a possible D gene (5 bases). Trimming removed 11 bases at V and 2 bases at J, with 12 bases between. Germline CDR1 LNHDA, CDR2 SQIVND (reference sequence). The CDR3 is 12 residues long. CDR3 region: CASRGGNYGYTF. CDR3 nucleotide sequence: TGTGCCTCTCGGGGGGGGAACTATGGCTACACCTTC.

This clonotype has only one observation. Just one base apart from a much larger clone, this may be a read error. Given the absence of the conserved phenylalanine or tryptophan at the CDR3 end, a read error is likely. The rearrangement joins TRBV5-5 to TRBJ2-3; unclear D gene. This CDR3 has 12 residues. Germline assignment: CDR1 SGHKS and CDR2 YYEKEE (reference sequence). The V and J ends lost 0 bases and 6 bases respectively, with 5 bases between them. The DNA of the CDR3 is TGTGCCAGCAGCTTGGGTGACGATACGCAGTATTCT. It specifies CASSLGDDTQYS.

This sequence joins TRBV5-1 and TRBJ1-3; D is unresolved. Trimming took 2 bases from V and 0 from J, leaving 12 bases between them. The germline V gene has CDR1 SGHRS and CDR2 YFSETQ. This CDR3 is built from 16 residues. The CDR3: CASSFSSGDSGNTIYF. In nucleotides, the CDR3 is TGCGCCAGCAGCTTCAGCAGTGGAGACTCTGGAAACACCATATATTTT.

The genes are TRBV18 and TRBJ1-5, with TRBD1 matching over 8 bases. CDR1 and CDR2 (germline): KGHSH, LQKENI. The CDR3 totals 16 residues. V trimming: 3 bases; J trimming: 2 bases; junction bases outside the gene matches: 6. The CDR3 DNA is TGTGCCAGCTCACCCTCAGGGGGCAAGGGCAATCAGCCCCAGCATTTT. This gives the protein CASSPSGGKGNQPQHF.

As for this clonotype: One junction end disagrees with the germline gene, perhaps due to a read error. The V call is TRBV7-9, the J call TRBJ2-2, with 11 bases that match TRBD2. Per the germline V gene, CDR1 is SEHNR and CDR2 is FQNEAQ (reference sequence). CDR3 length: 18 residues. CDR3 residues: CASSSSRVLAGETGELFF. The CDR3 DNA sequence: TGTGCCAGTAGCTCCTCCCGAGTACTAGCGGGGGAAACCGGGGAGCTGTTTTTT.

In regard to this clonotype: A much larger clone differs by one base, so this may be a read error. The V and J genes are TRBV6-1 and TRBJ2-7; 7 nucleotides align to TRBD2. Germline-derived CDR1 and CDR2 are MNHNS and SASEGT. This CDR3 has 15 residues. The DNA of the CDR3 is TGTGCCAGCAGTACAAGAAGCGGGGTAGGATACGGGCAGTACTTC. Amino acids: CASSTRSGVGYGQYF.

This clonotype was counted a few times. This may arise from a read error, as a much more abundant clone is one base away. The V call is TRBV2, the J call TRBJ1-5; no clear D. Germline lookup yields CDR1 SNHLY and CDR2 FYNNEI. The CDR3 spans 12 residues. The chain's CDR3 is CASRASNQPRHF. The CDR3 DNA sequence: TGTGCCAGCCGGGCCTCCAATCAGCCCCGGCATTTT.

J is TRBJ2-5 and V is TRBV6-1; 10 positions match TRBD2. V lost 5 bases to trimming and J lost 2 bases; unmatched junction nucleotides: 11. CDR1 and CDR2 from the germline V gene are MNHNS and SASEGT. The CDR3 is 17 residues long. As DNA, the CDR3 is TGTGCCAGCAGTCCCACAGTAGCGGGGGGAAGACAAGAGACCCAGTACTTC. This encodes CASSPTVAGGRQETQYF.

This sequence joins TRBV2 and TRBJ2-1; 11 bases fit TRBD2. The CDR3 has 14 residues. After removal of 3 bases from V and 16 bases from J, the junction contained 11 bases not matched to a gene. The germline V gene has CDR1 SNHLY and CDR2 FYNNEI. The CDR3 reads CASSEGLAEGEGFF. As DNA, the CDR3 is TGTGCCAGCAGTGAGGGACTAGCGGAGGGCGAAGGTTTCTTC.

J is TRBJ2-7 and V is TRBV11-2, with 13 nucleotides matching TRBD2. Trimming at V came to 4 bases and at J to 0 bases, leaving 6 bases not matched to a gene. The germline V gene encodes CDR1 SGHAT and CDR2 FQNNGV. The CDR3 spans 17 residues. The CDR3: CASSSGLAGLDSYEQYF. The CDR3 DNA reads as TGTGCCAGCAGCTCGGGACTAGCGGGGCTTGACTCCTACGAGCAGTACTTC.

This clonotype was recorded at least ten times. J is TRBJ1-4 and V is TRBV2, with D perhaps TRBD1 (5 bases). Trimming removed 7 bases from V and 8 bases from J, with 20 bases in between. CDR1 is SNHLY and CDR2 is FYNNEI in the germline V gene. CDR3 length: 15 amino acids. Written as DNA, the CDR3 is TGTGCCAGCACCTCGTCCGGGACTCGGATCGAAAAACTGTTTTTT. Translation: CASTSSGTRIEKLFF.

This clonotype was seen ten or more times. V gene TRBV20-1 combines with J gene TRBJ1-2; D gene uncertain. The CDR3 runs to 12 residues. The germline V gene has CDR1 DFQATT and CDR2 SNEGSKA (reference sequence). V lost 6 bases and J 8 bases, leaving 16 bases between the germline ends. This chain's CDR3 is CSAPGLGLGYTF. In DNA form, the CDR3 reads TGCAGTGCCCCGGGTCTTGGGTTGGGCTACACCTTC.

In its sample, this clonotype was seen many times. The gene calls are TRBV6-1 and TRBJ2-5, with 7 nucleotides matching TRBD1. Losses at the gene ends were 8 bases for V and 2 bases for J; bases not matched to a gene: 2. Per germline, CDR1 MNHNS and CDR2 SASEGT. The length of the CDR3 is 12 residues. CDR3 nucleotide sequence: TGTGCCAGCGGGGGACAGCAAGAGACCCAGTACTTC. It is translated as CASGGQQETQYF.

This clonotype was observed many times. The chain carries TRBV18 and TRBJ2-7; D gene uncertain. The germline gives CDR1 KGHSH, CDR2 LQKENI. This CDR3 spans 14 amino acids. V shed 3 bases and J shed 7 bases, with 16 bases lying between them. The CDR3 is CASSPRGASEEQYF. CDR3 in DNA: TGTGCCAGCTCACCCCGAGGCGCGTCGGAAGAGCAGTACTTC.

This clonotype was found many times. The chain uses TRBV7-3 and TRBJ2-3; TRBD2 might be the D (5 bases). The CDR3 is 15 residues long. Trimming pared 3 bases from V and 5 bases from J, leaving 15 bases between. Germline V lookup: CDR1 SGHTA, CDR2 FQGTGA. The CDR3 region is CASSLAGLTVDTQYF. CDR3 DNA sequence: TGTGCCAGCAGCTTGGCAGGACTGACGGTAGATACGCAGTATTTT. The variable domain in full, with the rest retrieved from reference TRBV7-3 and TRBJ2-3, is GAGVSQTPSNKVTEKGKYVELRCDPISGHTALYWYRQSLGQGPEFLIYFQGTGAADDSGLPNDRFFAVRPEGSVSTLKIQRTERGDSAVYLCASSLAGLTVDTQYFGPGTRLTVL.

This clonotype showed up many times. This rearrangement joins TRBV3-1 to TRBJ1-2; TRBD1 might be the D (6 bases). CDR3 length: 16 amino acids. Trimming cost V 0 bases and J 7 bases, with 18 bases left between them. Germline V gene lookup returns CDR1 LGHDT and CDR2 YNNKEL (reference sequence). CDR3 DNA sequence: TGTGCCAGCAGCCAAGAAGAGGGGGGCCAGGGAAGTGGCTACACCTTC. This gives the protein CASSQEEGGQGSGYTF. Supplemented by reference TRBV3-1 and TRBJ1-2, the full variable domain reads DTAVSQTPKYLVTQMGNDKSIKCEQNLGHDTMYWYKQDSKKFLKIMFSYNNKELIINETVPNRFSPKSPDKAHLNLHINSLELGDSAVYFCASSQEEGGQGSGYTFGSGTRLTVV.

The chain joins TRBV5-1 to TRBJ1-6; D unclear. The V gene lost 0 bases and the J gene lost 3 bases, with 13 bases spanning the gap. The CDR3 is made up of 17 amino acids. Germline assignment: CDR1 SGHRS and CDR2 YFSETQ. The CDR3 spells CASSLASSPIYNSPLHF. The CDR3 DNA sequence: TGCGCCAGCAGCTTGGCGTCTAGCCCCATCTATAATTCACCCCTCCACTTT.

This clonotype was picked up many times. The rearrangement links TRBV18 to TRBJ1-2; D uncertain. V shed 2 bases and J shed 4 bases, with 11 bases lying between them. Germline lookup yields CDR1 KGHSH and CDR2 LQKENI. The CDR3 consists of 14 residues. This chain's CDR3 is CASSPGSTSYGYTF. As DNA, the CDR3 is TGTGCCAGCTCACCAGGTTCCACTAGCTATGGCTACACCTTC.